This entry lists 29 T cell receptor beta chains sequenced from one sample in a study of shared clonotypes between healthy human individuals. Libraries were prepared by immunoSEQ multiplex PCR; TCRdb keeps only in-frame clonotypes and omits some of them. The profile shows approximately 100,000 clones, more than 65% of them singletons. Sequencing was done on a sample of memory CD8+ T cells sorted from blood. Subset given: CD45RO+ cells pooled with CCR7-negative TemRA cells. The receptors come from a woman aged 25 to 39 in good health.

The chain couples TRBV28 to TRBJ1-2, with a tentative D call TRBD1 (5 bases). Trimming took off 3 bases at V and 4 bases at J, with 18 bases between the two ends. Germline-derived CDR1 and CDR2 are MDHEN and SYDVKM. The CDR3 extends over 16 amino acids. CDR3 in amino acids: CASSFSGIPGAYGYTF. CDR3 in DNA: TGTGCCAGCAGTTTTTCAGGGATCCCTGGTGCCTATGGCTACACCTTC.

The chain joins TRBV11-3 to TRBJ2-1, with 10 bases lining up with TRBD2. Germline values: CDR1 SGHNT, CDR2 YENEEA. CDR3 length: 19 residues. Trimming cost V 1 base and J 7 bases; bases outside gene matches: 16. The CDR3, as DNA: TGTGCCAGCAGCTTAGGGGGTTGGGGGAGCGGGAGGGGTCGGAATGAGCAGTTCTTC. Translation gives CASSLGGWGSGRGRNEQFF.

The table lists this clone with a count of one. The CDR3 region is CASSQERLDVDGYTF. The CDR3 bases are TGTGCCAGCAGCCAAGAAAGGCTGGACGTGGATGGCTACACCTTC. V gene TRBV4-2 combines with J gene TRBJ1-2; no definite D call. Germline loops: CDR1 LGHNA, CDR2 YNFKEQ. This CDR3 region has 15 residues. V lost 0 bases to trimming and J lost 6 bases, with 14 bases between them.

This chain links TRBV6-5 with TRBJ1-1, with 7 positions matching TRBD1. V lost 6 bases and J lost 0; bases outside the gene matches: 10. The length of the CDR3 is 16 residues. CDR1 and CDR2 from the germline V gene are MNHEY and SVGAGI. CDR3 residues: CASSYRPGQMNTEAFF. Written as DNA, the CDR3 is TGTGCCAGCAGCTACCGGCCGGGACAGATGAACACTGAAGCTTTCTTT.

The chain has TRBV15 and TRBJ1-4; 9 bases agree with TRBD1. CDR1 is LNHNV, CDR2 YYDKDF, per germline (reference sequence). This CDR3 comprises 14 residues. J lost 7 bases, V lost 4 bases, and 4 bases had no gene match. The CDR3 region is CATSKDRGSEKLFF. CDR3 nucleotides: TGTGCCACCAGCAAAGACAGGGGGAGTGAAAAACTGTTTTTT.

V usage is TRBV27 and J usage is TRBJ2-1; a weak D match, TRBD1 (6 bases). The CDR3 spans 13 residues. Trimming removed 0 bases at V and 7 bases at J, with 7 bases between. CDR1 MNHEY and CDR2 SMNVEV come from the germline V gene (reference sequence). CDR3 amino acids: CASSLSGANEQFF. The CDR3 DNA is TGTGCCAGCAGTTTATCGGGGGCGAATGAGCAGTTCTTC.

The rearrangement joins TRBV5-3 to TRBJ1-5; the D gene is possibly TRBD1 (5 bases). TRBV5-3 is recorded as an ORF, its role being uncertain. V lost 4 bases and J 6 bases, leaving 11 bases between the germline ends. CDR3 length: 13 amino acids. The chain's CDR3 is CARSRDGSQPQHF. The CDR3 bases are TGTGCCAGAAGCCGGGACGGGAGTCAGCCCCAGCATTTT.

This clone has only one observation. The rearrangement uses TRBV19 and TRBJ2-7, with 9 bases aligning to TRBD2. Germline V gives CDR1 LNHDA, CDR2 SQIVND (reference sequence). The V segment lost 3 bases and the J segment 2 bases; nucleotides outside the gene matches: 5. The length of the CDR3 is 15 residues. In DNA, the CDR3 is TGTGCCAGTAGTATCGAGAGCGGGAGGACCTACGAGCAGTACTTC. This sequence encodes CASSIESGRTYEQYF.

The rearrangement uses TRBV6-5 and TRBJ2-5; perhaps TRBD2 as D (5 bases). The CDR3 is made up of 13 amino acids. With 5 bases removed from V and 5 bases from J, the gap between germline ends came to 12 bases. Per the germline V gene, CDR1 is MNHEY and CDR2 is SVGAGI. CDR3 sequence reads: CASSRPSGETQYF. In nucleotides, the CDR3 is TGTGCCAGCAGTCGACCATCGGGGGAGACCCAGTACTTC.

The chain is built from TRBV28 and TRBJ1-3; D is possibly TRBD1 (5 bases). Trimming pared 7 bases from V and 3 bases from J, leaving 16 bases between. CDR1 and CDR2 from the germline V gene are MDHEN and SYDVKM. The CDR3 sequence is 15 residues long. CDR3 amino acids: CASKGTAFRGNTIYF. DNA of the CDR3: TGTGCCAGCAAGGGGACCGCTTTTCGTGGAAACACCATATATTTT.

The chain couples TRBV6-1 to TRBJ2-6; possible D gene TRBD2, 5 bases. The V end lost 1 base, the J end lost 0 bases, and 7 bases lay between the germline ends. In germline, CDR1 is MNHNS, CDR2 SASEGT. The CDR3 has 16 residues. The CDR3 loop is CASSEEGSSGANVLTF. CDR3 DNA: TGTGCCAGCAGTGAAGAAGGGAGCTCTGGGGCCAACGTCCTGACTTTC.

The chain links TRBV5-1 to TRBJ2-1; TRBD2 aligns across 7 bases. The germline V gene has CDR1 SGHRS and CDR2 YFSETQ. V gave up 8 bases and J gave up 3 bases; unmatched junction bases: 14. This CDR3 is built from 16 residues. Here the CDR3 DNA reads TGCGCCAGTACTAAGCGGGGCAGTAGCGTCTACAATGAGCAGTTCTTC. This gives the protein CASTKRGSSVYNEQFF.

This chain joins TRBV4-1 and TRBJ2-1; D gene uncertain. V was pared by 0 bases and J by 9 bases, with 12 bases between. There are 14 residues in the CDR3. Per germline, CDR1 MGHRA and CDR2 YSYEKL. DNA for the CDR3: TGCGCCAGCAGCCAAGATCTAGTCAACGGTGAGCAGTTCTTC. Protein product: CASSQDLVNGEQFF.

This chain joins TRBV19 and TRBJ2-2; D may be TRBD1 or TRBD2 (6 bases each). Germline V gene data show CDR1 as LNHDA and CDR2 as SQIVND (reference sequence). This CDR3 comprises 16 residues. V was cut by 3 bases and J by 4 bases, with 15 bases left in between. This CDR3 is CASSITPGAATGELFF. The CDR3 nucleotides are TGTGCCAGTAGTATCACCCCGGGGGCCGCCACCGGGGAGCTGTTTTTT.

This clone has just one count. The chain combines TRBV7-8 with TRBJ2-1; 11 bases fit TRBD2. Germline lookup yields CDR1 SGHVS and CDR2 FQNEAQ. This CDR3 spans 16 amino acids. V lost 5 bases and J lost 0; bases outside the gene matches: 3. The CDR3 bases are TGTGCCAGCAGCCCGGGACTAGCGGACTCCTACAATGAGCAGTTCTTC. It specifies CASSPGLADSYNEQFF.

The chain couples TRBV30 to TRBJ2-5, with D hard to call. CDR1 is GTSNPN and CDR2 is SVGIG in the germline V gene (reference sequence). The ends were cut back, 1 base at V and 4 bases at J, with 10 bases in the middle. CDR3 length equals 13 residues. In DNA, the CDR3 is TGTGCCTGGAGTGAGGGCTTCTCAGAGACCCAGTACTTC. Amino acids: CAWSEGFSETQYF.

As concerns this clone: A far larger clone lies a single base away; this is likely a read error. The V gene is TRBV5-6, the J gene TRBJ1-5; D is unresolved. CDR1 is SGHDT and CDR2 is YYEEEE in the germline V gene. This CDR3 has 14 amino acids. CDR3 sequence reads: CASSLRASNQLQHF. CDR3 nucleotide sequence: TGTGCCAGCAGCTTAAGGGCGAGCAATCAGCTCCAGCATTTT.

J is TRBJ2-6 and V is TRBV30; D remains ambiguous. With 2 bases removed from V and 0 bases from J, the gap between germline ends came to 11 bases. Germline CDR1 and CDR2: GTSNPN and SVGIG (reference sequence). This CDR3 has 16 residues. The CDR3 protein is CAWSPILSSGANVLTF. The DNA of the CDR3 is TGTGCCTGGAGTCCAATTTTGAGCTCTGGGGCCAACGTCCTGACTTTC.

The CDR3 loop reads CASSQEVAGGAYEQYF. The CDR3 DNA is TGTGCCAGCAGCCAGGAGGTAGCGGGAGGCGCCTACGAGCAGTACTTC. This chain connects TRBV13 to TRBJ2-7; TRBD2 agrees at 10 bases. The junction had 9 bases not matched to a gene; V was cut back by 5 bases and J by 2 bases. Germline lookup yields CDR1 PRHDT and CDR2 FYEKMQ (reference sequence). The CDR3 is 16 amino acids.

The V call is TRBV27, the J call TRBJ2-1; the D gene is possibly TRBD1 (6 bases). Germline V gives CDR1 MNHEY, CDR2 SMNVEV (reference sequence). The CDR3 extends over 16 amino acids. Trimming pared 3 bases from V and 1 base from J, leaving 13 bases between. The CDR3, as DNA: TGTGCCAGCAGTTTTTCGGGACACAATTCCTACAATGAGCAGTTCTTC. It yields the protein CASSFSGHNSYNEQFF.

The CDR3 loop reads CASRETGTNYGYTF. The CDR3 DNA follows: TGTGCCAGCAGGGAGACAGGGACTAACTATGGCTACACCTTC. V is TRBV27 and J is TRBJ1-2; TRBD1 agrees at 7 bases. Germline V gives CDR1 MNHEY, CDR2 SMNVEV (reference sequence). Germline trimming cut 6 bases from V and 0 bases from J; bases unmatched to any gene: 4. This CDR3 region has 14 residues.

The J gene is TRBJ1-2, the V gene TRBV6-1; D ambiguous. The CDR3 runs to 13 residues. The ends were cut back, 3 bases at V and 1 base at J, with 6 bases in the middle. Per germline, CDR1 MNHNS and CDR2 SASEGT. The CDR3 loop reads CASSEGINYGYTF. The DNA for the CDR3 is TGTGCCAGCAGTGAGGGCATTAACTATGGCTACACCTTC.

This clone was seen only once. The chain employs TRBV7-8 and TRBJ2-7; 7 bases are shared with TRBD2. The CDR3 length is 14 residues. CDR1 is SGHVS, CDR2 FQNEAQ, per germline. Trimming took 6 bases from V and 3 from J; bases not matched to a gene: 8. The CDR3 DNA is TGTGCCAGCAGTCTGTTGGCGGGGGACTACGAGCAGTACTTC. Translation gives CASSLLAGDYEQYF.

The chain uses TRBV30 and TRBJ2-1; TRBD2 matches at 11 bases. V lost 3 bases to trimming and J lost 2 bases; unmatched junction nucleotides: 12. Germline-derived CDR1 and CDR2 are GTSNPN and SVGIG (reference sequence). This CDR3 is 18 amino acids long. In DNA, the CDR3 is TGTGCCTGGAGGGACGGACTAGCGGGCTTATTACCCTACAATGAGCAGTTCTTC. Protein product: CAWRDGLAGLLPYNEQFF.

The chain recombines TRBV28 with TRBJ1-4; D is perhaps TRBD1 (5 bases). From germline, CDR1 is MDHEN and CDR2 SYDVKM. Between the trimmed V and J ends, which lost 4 bases and 0 bases, there was a span of 12 bases. This CDR3 has 16 amino acids. CDR3 sequence (DNA): TGTGCCAGCAGTTCCTACGTGGGGGCAACTAATGAAAAACTGTTTTTT. Protein: CASSSYVGATNEKLFF.

This clone was observed once. This CDR3 is CASSFESPYEQYF. The CDR3 DNA reads TGCGCCAGCAGCTTTGAATCCCCCTACGAGCAGTACTTC. The rearrangement joins TRBV5-1 to TRBJ2-7; D uncertain. Per germline, CDR1 SGHRS and CDR2 YFSETQ. V lost 2 bases, J lost 2 bases, and 8 bases lay in between. This CDR3 contains 13 residues.

In its sample, this clone was seen a few times. The rearrangement joins TRBV5-1 to TRBJ1-1; D may be TRBD1 (5 bases). Trimming took 4 bases from V and 2 from J, leaving 12 bases between them. The CDR3 loop spans 14 amino acids. The V gene's germline CDR1 is SGHRS and CDR2 YFSETQ. The CDR3 region has the DNA TGCGCCAGCAGCCGTCAGGGACGAAACACTGAAGCTTTCTTT. Its translation is CASSRQGRNTEAFF.

CDR3 sequence reads: CASSLDSQPQHF. The DNA of the CDR3 is TGTGCCAGCAGCTTAGATAGTCAGCCCCAGCATTTT. The chain uses TRBV7-9 and TRBJ1-5; D is unresolved. The CDR3 sequence is 12 residues long. With 1 base removed from V and 6 bases from J, the gap between germline ends came to 4 bases. Germline values: CDR1 SEHNR, CDR2 FQNEAQ (reference sequence). Full variable domain (missing parts from reference TRBV7-9 and TRBJ1-5): DTGVSQNPRHKITKRGQNVTFRCDPISEHNRLYWYRQTLGQGPEFLTYFQNEAQLEKSRLLSDRFSAERPKGSFSTLEIQRTEQGDSAMYLCASSLDSQPQHFGDGTRLSIL.

The rearrangement joins TRBV11-2 to TRBJ2-1, with 9 bases lining up with TRBD2. Per germline, CDR1 SGHAT and CDR2 FQNNGV. This CDR3 has 17 amino acids. Unmatched junction bases numbered 10, after V lost 3 bases and J lost 4 bases. In DNA form, the CDR3 reads TGTGCCAGCAGCTTTAAATCGACTAGCGGAGGATACAATGAGCAGTTCTTC. The encoded protein is CASSFKSTSGGYNEQFF.